These 21 T cell receptor beta chains originate from one sample sequenced in a study of identical twins. MiXCR, run by TCRdb on the 5' RACE reads, gives a single entry per CDR3 protein. The top ten hold about 9.1% of the sample, which has about 240,000 distinct CDR3 sequences, more than 9% seen once. Specimen: memory T cells sorted from blood. These receptor sequences come from a man aged 50 to 60 in good health.

The V gene is TRBV7-9, the J gene TRBJ1-4; TRBD1 is a possible D gene (6 bases). Germline V lookup: CDR1 SEHNR, CDR2 FQNEAQ (reference sequence). The CDR3 contains 14 residues. Trimming took off 2 bases at V and 4 bases at J, with 8 bases between the two ends. The chain's CDR3 is CASSLTGSNEKLFF. The CDR3 DNA is TGTGCCAGCAGCTTAACAGGGAGTAATGAAAAACTGTTTTTT.

The table lists this clonotype with many counts. This chain connects TRBV4-2 to TRBJ2-5; D is perhaps TRBD1 or TRBD2 (5 bases each). CDR3 length equals 15 residues. Trimming pared 1 base from V and 2 bases from J, leaving 11 bases between. The germline CDR1 and CDR2 sequences are LGHNA and YNFKEQ. The CDR3 DNA sequence: TGTGCCAGCAGCCAAGGTGGGACGGGACAAGAGACCCAGTACTTC. Translating it yields CASSQGGTGQETQYF.

This clonotype has ten or more counts. The J gene is TRBJ2-7, the V gene TRBV5-1, with D hard to call. Germline-derived CDR1 and CDR2 are SGHRS and YFSETQ. The CDR3 is 11 amino acids. With 0 bases removed from V and 7 bases from J, the gap between germline ends came to 5 bases. The CDR3 bases are TGCGCCAGCAGCTTGGACAGTGAGCAGTACTTC. Amino acid sequence: CASSLDSEQYF.

This clonotype was seen at least ten times. The V call is TRBV12-3 or TRBV12-4, the J call TRBJ2-5; D remains unclear. The CDR3 extends over 12 amino acids. V shed 5 bases and J shed 5 bases, with 9 bases lying between them. The CDR3 DNA sequence: TGTGCCAGCAGTGCCGGGCCCGAGACCCAGTACTTC. This gives the protein CASSAGPETQYF.

The chain recombines TRBV12-3 or TRBV12-4 with TRBJ1-3; tentative D call: TRBD1 (5 bases). The V and J ends lost 5 bases and 0 bases respectively, with 11 bases between them. The CDR3 totals 15 residues. CDR3 region: CASSLRAGSGNTIYF. The CDR3 region has the DNA TGTGCCAGCAGTCTCAGGGCAGGCTCTGGAAACACCATATATTTT.

This clonotype was picked up many times. V is TRBV10-2 and J is TRBJ2-1; either TRBD1 or TRBD2 may supply D (5 bases each). This CDR3 has 13 amino acids. Germline loops: CDR1 WSHSY, CDR2 SAAADI. V lost 3 bases, J lost 9 bases, and 12 bases lay in between. In DNA form, the CDR3 reads TGCGCCAGCAGTGACGGGGCCATGAGTGAGCAGTTCTTC. This sequence encodes CASSDGAMSEQFF.

This clonotype was counted only a few times. The chain is built from TRBV20-1 and TRBJ1-5; 7 positions agree with TRBD1. J gave up 1 base and V 8 bases, and 8 bases lay outside the gene matches. CDR1 and CDR2 (germline): DFQATT, SNEGSKA (reference sequence). The CDR3 totals 14 residues. The CDR3 DNA reads as TGCAGTACCAAACAGGGGACCAGCAATCAGCCCCAGCATTTT. It specifies CSTKQGTSNQPQHF.

A few counts support this clonotype. V and J are TRBV7-2 and TRBJ1-2; TRBD1 matches at 7 bases. The CDR3 sequence is 18 residues long. With 0 bases clipped from V and 7 bases from J, the junction kept 17 bases outside the gene matches. The germline gives CDR1 SGHTA, CDR2 FQGNSA. CDR3 loop: CASSLASGGDREIGGYTF. The CDR3 DNA reads TGTGCCAGCAGCTTAGCATCAGGTGGTGACAGGGAGATTGGTGGCTACACCTTC.

This clonotype was observed many times. The V call is TRBV10-2, the J call TRBJ2-7; D may be TRBD2 (6 bases). V was clipped by 10 bases and J by 6 bases, with 22 bases between them. The CDR3 covers 14 residues. Germline-derived CDR1 and CDR2 are WSHSY and SAAADI. The CDR3 sequence: CATSTRRILGEQYF. CDR3 nucleotides: TGCGCCACTTCGACTAGACGGATCCTTGGCGAGCAGTACTTC.

In this sample, this clonotype turned up many times. This chain links TRBV7-8 with TRBJ1-1; 7 positions match TRBD1. CDR3 length: 14 residues. CDR1 is SGHVS, CDR2 FQNEAQ, per germline. Losses at the gene ends were 5 bases for V and 1 base for J; bases not matched to a gene: 4. CDR3 amino acids: CASSIGTANTEAFF. The CDR3 bases are TGTGCCAGCAGCATAGGGACAGCGAACACTGAAGCTTTCTTT.

This clonotype turned up a few times. V usage is TRBV10-3 and J usage is TRBJ2-1; D possibly corresponds to TRBD2 (5 bases). Germline V gene lookup returns CDR1 ENHRY and CDR2 SYGVKD. This CDR3 has 14 amino acids. Between the trimmed V and J ends, which lost 9 bases and 0 bases, there was a span of 12 bases. The CDR3 loop is CAIRAASSYNEQFF. CDR3 DNA sequence: TGTGCCATTCGAGCGGCCAGCTCCTACAATGAGCAGTTCTTC.

Ten or more counts support this clonotype. The rearrangement uses TRBV12-3 or TRBV12-4 and TRBJ2-1; D might be TRBD1 or TRBD2, each matching 5 bases. Trimming left V 2 bases short and J 8 bases short, with 10 bases between. The CDR3 extends over 13 amino acids. For the CDR3, the DNA is TGTGCCAGCAGTTTAAGCAGGGAGTATGAGCAGTTCTTC. Encoded protein: CASSLSREYEQFF.

This clonotype occurred a few times. This chain connects TRBV30 to TRBJ1-1; D ambiguous. V was cut by 1 base and J by 5 bases, with 8 bases left in between. This CDR3 has 12 residues. Germline assignment: CDR1 GTSNPN and CDR2 SVGIG (reference sequence). This chain's CDR3 is CAWSGTVTEAFF. For the CDR3, the DNA is TGTGCCTGGAGTGGTACAGTGACTGAAGCTTTCTTT.

This clonotype occurred many times. The chain recombines TRBV7-2 with TRBJ2-7, with D hard to call. CDR1 SGHTA and CDR2 FQGNSA come from the germline V gene. V lost 2 bases, J lost 4 bases, and 9 bases lay in between. The length of the CDR3 is 13 residues. CDR3 loop: CASSLTEEYEQYF. For the CDR3, the DNA is TGTGCCAGCAGCTTAACTGAAGAGTACGAGCAGTACTTC.

Concerning this clonotype: With a much larger clone just one base away, this may be a read error. The chain has TRBV20-1 and TRBJ1-4; TRBD1 might be the D (5 bases). CDR1 is DFQATT, CDR2 SNEGSKA, per germline (reference sequence). This CDR3 spans 14 amino acids. The V end was cut by 6 bases, the J end by 5 bases, with 16 bases between. As DNA, the CDR3 is TGCAGTGCGAGTACAGGAAATAAAAATGAAAAACTGTTTTTT. Amino acid sequence: CSASTGNKNEKLFF.

This clonotype was seen at least ten times. The V gene is TRBV20-1, the J gene TRBJ2-7, with 8 positions matching TRBD1. The CDR3 has 16 amino acids. Germline V gene lookup returns CDR1 DFQATT and CDR2 SNEGSKA (reference sequence). V shed 1 base and J 0 bases; nucleotides not matched to a gene: 8. CDR3 nucleotide sequence: TGCAGTGCTAGAGTAATCCGGGACAGGACCTCCTACGAGCAGTACTTC. This encodes CSARVIRDRTSYEQYF.

J is TRBJ2-1 and V is TRBV24-1; 7 nucleotides line up with TRBD1. Germline V gives CDR1 KGHDR, CDR2 SFDVKD. V was pared by 4 bases and J by 1 base, with 6 bases of the junction left unmatched. This CDR3 contains 16 residues. This CDR3 reads CATSDQRQGSYNEQFF. CDR3 nucleotide sequence: TGTGCCACCAGTGACCAAAGACAGGGATCCTACAATGAGCAGTTCTTC.

This clonotype was seen a few times. V usage is TRBV5-1 and J usage is TRBJ2-1; D ambiguous. CDR3 length: 13 amino acids. V lost 3 bases, J lost 12 bases, and 16 bases lay in between. Per the germline V gene, CDR1 is SGHRS and CDR2 is YFSETQ. As DNA, the CDR3 is TGCGCCAGCAGCTCCGACACGGGCGGCGTGCAGTTCTTC. It is translated as CASSSDTGGVQFF.

The chain employs TRBV4-2 and TRBJ2-5, with 11 bases that match TRBD1. V lost 0 bases, J lost 4 bases, and 4 bases stayed unmatched. Germline CDR1 is LGHNA and CDR2 is YNFKEQ. This CDR3 region has 16 residues. CDR3 residues: CASSQDGTGGLETQYF. The CDR3 coding sequence is TGTGCCAGCAGCCAAGATGGGACAGGGGGGTTAGAGACCCAGTACTTC.

This clonotype was observed many times. The V and J genes are TRBV11-1 and TRBJ2-5; 8 bases align to TRBD2. CDR3 length: 14 residues. V was pared by 3 bases and J by 3 bases, with 3 bases of the junction left unmatched. Germline V gene lookup returns CDR1 SGHAT and CDR2 FQDESV (reference sequence). This CDR3 reads CASSLELAEETQYF. CDR3 nucleotides: TGTGCCAGCAGCTTGGAACTAGCGGAAGAGACCCAGTACTTC.

This chain's CDR3 is CASSTGDRGYEQYF. In DNA form, the CDR3 reads TGTGCCAGCAGCACTGGGGACAGGGGTTACGAGCAGTACTTC. The rearrangement uses TRBV5-4 and TRBJ2-7; 10 nucleotides align to TRBD1. V lost 4 bases, J lost 4 bases, and 5 bases stayed unmatched. This CDR3 spans 14 amino acids. The germline V gene encodes CDR1 SGHNT and CDR2 YYREEE (reference sequence). Combining the CDR3 with reference TRBV5-4 and TRBJ2-7 gives the whole variable domain ETGVTQSPTHLIKTRGQQVTLRCSSQSGHNTVSWYQQALGQGPQFIFQYYREEENGRGNFPPRFSGLQFPNYSSELNVNALELDDSALYLCASSTGDRGYEQYFGPGTRLTVT.